The 28 T cell receptor beta chains given below trace back to one sample, sequenced in a study of blood T cell repertoires in COVID-19. The method was immunoSEQ multiplex PCR; TCRdb's version includes in-frame clones alone and lacks a portion of them. Altogether fewer than 350,000 clones are present, approximately 87% being singletons, with the ten largest covering approximately 12%. The source material was peripheral blood. These TCRs come from a woman under 40 with COVID-19, enrolled during active disease.

The chain employs TRBV19 and TRBJ2-7; the D gene is possibly TRBD1 (6 bases). The CDR3 is 15 amino acids. Germline V CDR1 and CDR2: LNHDA, SQIVND (reference sequence). The V end lost 6 bases, the J end lost 2 bases, and 17 bases lay between the germline ends. CDR3 loop: CASSTRQAVPYEQYF. As DNA, the CDR3 is TGTGCCAGTAGCACCCGACAGGCCGTACCCTACGAGCAGTACTTC.

The V gene is TRBV9, the J gene TRBJ2-2; D unresolved. Per the germline V gene, CDR1 is SGDLS and CDR2 is YYNGEE. This CDR3 has 13 residues. V was pared by 3 bases and J by 7 bases, with 10 bases between. CDR3 sequence reads: CASSAPMNGELFF. CDR3 nucleotides: TGTGCCAGCAGCGCTCCTATGAACGGGGAGCTGTTTTTT.

V gene TRBV10-2 combines with J gene TRBJ2-4; TRBD2 might be the D (5 bases). The germline gives CDR1 WSHSY, CDR2 SAAADI. V was cut by 3 bases and J by 5 bases, with 8 bases left in between. The CDR3 runs to 13 residues. The CDR3 region is CASSDGGQNIQYF. The CDR3, as DNA: TGCGCCAGCAGTGATGGAGGACAAAACATTCAGTACTTC.

J is TRBJ2-7 and V is TRBV10-2; the match to TRBD2 covers 7 bases. V lost 5 bases and J lost 7; bases outside the gene matches: 2. Germline V gene lookup returns CDR1 WSHSY and CDR2 SAAADI. CDR3 size: 11 residues. The CDR3 coding sequence is TGCGCCAGCAGTCGCGGGGGAGAGCAGTACTTC. Protein product: CASSRGGEQYF.

The chain joins TRBV6-2 or TRBV6-3 to TRBJ1-3, with 9 nucleotides matching TRBD1. Trimming removed 4 bases from V and 5 bases from J; junction bases left unmatched: 9. Germline CDR1 reads MNHEY; CDR2 reads SVGEGT. CDR3 length equals 16 residues. The CDR3 region is CASSSRGTGKRNTIYF. In DNA, the CDR3 is TGTGCCAGCAGTTCCCGGGGGACAGGGAAGCGAAACACCATATATTTT.

The chain recombines TRBV5-8 with TRBJ2-5, with D maybe TRBD2 (6 bases). Germline CDR1 SGHTS, CDR2 YDEGEE. CDR3 length: 17 residues. The V end was cut by 7 bases, the J end by 7 bases, with 29 bases between. CDR3 in amino acids: CASLQGQRTGPGGTQYF. The CDR3 DNA sequence: TGTGCCAGCCTTCAGGGTCAGCGCACGGGCCCCGGGGGGACCCAGTACTTC.

The J gene is TRBJ1-2, the V gene TRBV7-9, with D tentatively TRBD1 (6 bases). The V and J ends lost 1 base and 4 bases respectively, with 19 bases between them. In germline, CDR1 is SEHNR, CDR2 FQNEAQ (reference sequence). The CDR3 extends over 17 amino acids. The CDR3 protein is CASSLGGAPRGAYGYTF. As DNA, the CDR3 is TGTGCCAGCAGCTTAGGAGGAGCACCCAGGGGCGCCTATGGCTACACCTTC.

In nucleotides, the CDR3 is TGTGCCACTAGGGACACTAGCGGGGGTCAAGAGACCCAGTACTTC. Translated: CATRDTSGGQETQYF. The V gene is TRBV19, the J gene TRBJ2-5; 11 positions match TRBD2. Germline assignment: CDR1 LNHDA and CDR2 SQIVND (reference sequence). Trimming took 10 bases from V and 2 from J; bases not matched to a gene: 9. The CDR3 is 15 residues long.

The chain uses TRBV5-1 and TRBJ1-1; TRBD1 agrees at 8 bases. The CDR3 spans 13 residues. Trimming took 5 bases from V and 1 from J; bases not matched to a gene: 1. The V gene's germline CDR1 is SGHRS and CDR2 YFSETQ. CDR3 residues: CASRGQENTEAFF. The CDR3 nucleotides read TGCGCCAGCAGGGGACAGGAGAACACTGAAGCTTTCTTT.

V gene TRBV6-6 combines with J gene TRBJ2-3; 8 bases line up with TRBD2. Germline CDR1 is MNHNY and CDR2 is SVGAGI (reference sequence). Trimming cost V 7 bases and J 4 bases; bases outside gene matches: 13. The CDR3 covers 16 residues. CDR3 in amino acids: CASTLSAGGVSDTQYF. The CDR3 DNA reads as TGTGCCAGCACCCTAAGTGCGGGGGGCGTATCAGATACGCAGTATTTT.

This clone was detected only a few times. The genes are TRBV7-9 and TRBJ2-2; no definite D call. CDR3 length: 12 amino acids. The V gene lost 0 bases and the J gene lost 7 bases, with 3 bases spanning the gap. CDR1 and CDR2 (germline): SEHNR, FQNEAQ (reference sequence). The CDR3 sequence: CASSLALGELFF. CDR3 nucleotides: TGTGCCAGCAGCTTAGCTCTCGGGGAGCTGTTTTTT.

J is TRBJ2-3 and V is TRBV4-1; 12 bases fit TRBD2. The CDR3 totals 17 residues. Germline CDR1 reads MGHRA; CDR2 reads YSYEKL. J was trimmed by 4 bases and V by 0 bases; bases with no gene match: 5. The CDR3: CASSQDPPSGGADTQYF. The CDR3 nucleotides are TGCGCCAGCAGCCAAGATCCCCCTAGCGGGGGGGCAGATACGCAGTATTTT.

The V call is TRBV5-1, the J call TRBJ1-2; 9 bases align to TRBD1. V gave up 0 bases and J gave up 6 bases; unmatched junction bases: 3. The CDR3 loop spans 14 amino acids. Germline V lookup: CDR1 SGHRS, CDR2 YFSETQ. This CDR3 is CASSLGTGADGYTF. In nucleotides, the CDR3 is TGCGCCAGCAGCTTGGGGACAGGGGCCGATGGCTACACCTTC.

This clone was found once. The rearrangement links TRBV18 to TRBJ2-7, with D unclear. CDR1 is KGHSH, CDR2 LQKENI, per germline. CDR3 length: 15 amino acids. The V gene lost 4 bases and the J gene lost 0 bases, with 13 bases spanning the gap. The CDR3 nucleotides read TGTGCCAGCTCACAGAGACACACGAGCTCCTACGAGCAGTACTTC. As protein: CASSQRHTSSYEQYF.

The gene calls are TRBV5-1 and TRBJ2-3, with D possibly being TRBD2 (6 bases). Trimming cost V 4 bases and J 1 base, with 19 bases left between them. Germline CDR1 reads SGHRS; CDR2 reads YFSETQ. The CDR3 totals 17 residues. The CDR3, as DNA: TGCGCCAGCAGCCCCGGACGACTATTAGCGGGCACAGATACGCAGTATTTT. Translation gives CASSPGRLLAGTDTQYF.

The rearrangement joins TRBV7-8 to TRBJ2-7, with D perhaps matching TRBD2 (5 bases). The germline V and J ends were trimmed by 4 bases and 4 bases, with 11 bases remaining between them. CDR3 length equals 13 residues. Germline CDR1 SGHVS, CDR2 FQNEAQ. In DNA, the CDR3 is TGTGCCAGCAGCTACGGACGGGATTACGAGCAGTACTTC. Its protein is CASSYGRDYEQYF.

This chain links TRBV2 with TRBJ1-6; 7 bases agree with TRBD1. There are 16 residues in the CDR3. Germline V CDR1 and CDR2: SNHLY, FYNNEI. J gave up 6 bases and V 6 bases, and 11 bases lay outside the gene matches. The CDR3 DNA reads TGTGCCAGCAGCCTTGCGCGGGCAGGGGGTAATTCACCCCTCCACTTT. It yields the protein CASSLARAGGNSPLHF.

This clone was seen only once. V gene TRBV11-2 combines with J gene TRBJ2-1, with 9 bases identical to TRBD1. The germline gives CDR1 SGHAT, CDR2 FQNNGV. The CDR3 contains 15 residues. V lost 5 bases, J lost 9 bases, and 11 bases stayed unmatched. The CDR3 is CASSLGQGPGFEQFF. For the CDR3, the DNA is TGTGCCAGCAGCCTCGGACAGGGGCCTGGGTTTGAGCAGTTCTTC.

The genes are TRBV30 and TRBJ1-2; TRBD1 is a possible D gene (6 bases). The length of the CDR3 is 14 residues. With 2 bases removed from V and 8 bases from J, the gap between germline ends came to 18 bases. CDR1 is GTSNPN and CDR2 is SVGIG in the germline V gene (reference sequence). The CDR3 bases are TGTGCCTGGAGTCTCTACCGGGACAAGCAGGGCTACACCTTC. Amino acids: CAWSLYRDKQGYTF.

The gene calls are TRBV6-6 and TRBJ1-4; no firm D call. The CDR3 runs to 13 residues. V gave up 11 bases and J gave up 4 bases, with 14 bases separating them. The germline CDR1 and CDR2 sequences are MNHNY and SVGAGI (reference sequence). In DNA form, the CDR3 reads TGTGCCTCCAAGCCGGGAAATAATGAAAAACTGTTTTTT. Protein sequence: CASKPGNNEKLFF.

This rearrangement joins TRBV6-5 to TRBJ1-2, with 7 bases identical to TRBD1. The germline gives CDR1 MNHEY, CDR2 SVGAGI. The CDR3 contains 13 residues. The junction had 7 bases not matched to a gene; V was cut back by 6 bases and J by 6 bases. CDR3 sequence reads: CASRVTGKDGYTF. The CDR3 DNA sequence: TGTGCCAGCAGGGTGACAGGGAAGGATGGCTACACCTTC.

V is TRBV4-1 and J is TRBJ1-2; 7 bases align to TRBD1. The CDR3 loop spans 15 amino acids. V lost 4 bases, J lost 2 bases, and 7 bases stayed unmatched. Germline CDR1 MGHRA, CDR2 YSYEKL. CDR3 in DNA: TGCGCCAGCAGCCCTTCGGGACAGCAGAACTATGGCTACACCTTC. This gives the protein CASSPSGQQNYGYTF.

The V gene is TRBV14, the J gene TRBJ1-6; the D gene is possibly TRBD1 (6 bases). The CDR3 is 13 residues long. Germline lookup yields CDR1 SGHDN and CDR2 FVKESK. The ends were cut back, 6 bases at V and 11 bases at J, with 14 bases in the middle. CDR3 protein: CASRRTVNTPLHF. CDR3 in DNA: TGTGCCAGCAGGAGGACAGTCAACACACCCCTCCACTTT.

The gene calls are TRBV18 and TRBJ1-6, with 10 bases lining up with TRBD1. The CDR3 is 18 residues long. The J segment lost 9 bases and the V segment lost 2 bases, leaving 13 bases of the junction unmatched. Germline V CDR1 and CDR2: KGHSH, LQKENI. The CDR3, as DNA: TGTGCCAGCTCACCATCGGGACAGGGGCCTCGTTATCGTTCACCCCTCCACTTT. It yields the protein CASSPSGQGPRYRSPLHF.

The table lists this clone with a few counts. The rearrangement uses TRBV28 and TRBJ2-7; the match to TRBD1 covers 7 bases. The trim removed 10 bases at V and 3 bases at J, leaving 12 bases unmatched. This CDR3 region has 14 residues. Germline CDR1 reads MDHEN; CDR2 reads SYDVKM. The CDR3 region has the DNA TGTGCCACCACACAGGCAGGGACAGTCTACGAGCAGTACTTC. It codes for CATTQAGTVYEQYF.

V is TRBV5-1 and J is TRBJ1-2; D possibly corresponds to TRBD1 (6 bases). The CDR3 sequence is 15 residues long. From germline, CDR1 is SGHRS and CDR2 YFSETQ. V was clipped by 4 bases and J by 0 bases, with 13 bases between them. CDR3 sequence (DNA): TGCGCCAGCAGCCCGATGACAGGAGCTAACTATGGCTACACCTTC. It is translated as CASSPMTGANYGYTF.

This sequence joins TRBV19 and TRBJ1-5; D is possibly TRBD1 (5 bases). The CDR3 is 15 amino acids. From germline, CDR1 is LNHDA and CDR2 SQIVND (reference sequence). V was cut by 5 bases and J by 2 bases, with 13 bases left in between. CDR3 amino acids: CASSPRQFRNQPQHF. Written as DNA, the CDR3 is TGTGCCAGTAGTCCACGACAGTTTCGCAATCAGCCCCAGCATTTT.

V and J are TRBV27 and TRBJ1-1, with 9 bases that match TRBD1. This CDR3 spans 19 amino acids. Germline CDR1 is MNHEY and CDR2 is SMNVEV (reference sequence). V was clipped by 6 bases and J by 5 bases; unmatched bases: 22. The CDR3: CASRKIPQGARVLVTEAFF. CDR3 DNA sequence: TGTGCCAGCAGAAAGATACCACAGGGGGCGCGAGTTTTAGTGACTGAAGCTTTCTTT.